These 19 T cell receptor beta chains came from one sample sequenced in a study of blood T cell dynamics during melanoma immunotherapy. Sequencing used immunoSEQ multiplex PCR; TCRdb keeps in-frame clones, though not all of them. In the table there are some 15,000 clones, 91% of which are singletons. The time point here: week 3, after first cycle of checkpoint inhibitor. The sample was effector memory CD8+ T cells from blood, taken from a patient treated with checkpoint blockade. The receptors were gathered from a human donor with melanoma.

The chain is built from TRBV4-1 and TRBJ2-5; the D gene is possibly TRBD1 (7 bases). The CDR3 sequence is 14 residues long. Trimming pared 4 bases from V and 3 bases from J, leaving 12 bases between. The germline CDR1 and CDR2 sequences are MGHRA and YSYEKL. The CDR3 protein is CASSRQGEEETQYF. Here the CDR3 DNA reads TGCGCCAGCAGCCGTCAGGGGGAGGAAGAGACCCAGTACTTC.

The chain carries TRBV6-5 and TRBJ2-7; either TRBD1 or TRBD2 may fit D (5 bases each). The CDR3 is 14 residues long. Between the trimmed V and J ends, which lost 3 bases and 2 bases, there was a span of 11 bases. Germline V gives CDR1 MNHEY, CDR2 SVGAGI. This CDR3 reads CASSYGDGPYEQYF. In DNA form, the CDR3 reads TGTGCCAGCAGTTATGGGGACGGACCCTACGAGCAGTACTTC.

The J gene is TRBJ2-7, the V gene TRBV4-1; 9 nucleotides match TRBD1. V dropped 0 bases and J dropped 9; count of bases not matched to a gene: 12. The CDR3 consists of 16 residues. Per the germline V gene, CDR1 is MGHRA and CDR2 is YSYEKL. The CDR3 loop reads CASSQDSGTGLTMQYF. The DNA for the CDR3 is TGCGCCAGCAGCCAAGATTCAGGGACAGGGTTGACGATGCAGTACTTC.

This chain connects TRBV27 to TRBJ2-1, with 11 bases that match TRBD2. In germline, CDR1 is MNHEY, CDR2 SMNVEV (reference sequence). This CDR3 is 15 amino acids long. The V gene end was trimmed by 5 bases and the J gene end by 2 bases; junction bases not matched to a gene: 2. The CDR3 is CASSPGLAAYNEQFF. The CDR3 DNA reads as TGTGCCAGCAGTCCGGGACTAGCGGCCTACAATGAGCAGTTCTTC.

This clone showed up just once. V gene TRBV5-4 combines with J gene TRBJ1-3, with a possible D match to TRBD1 (5 bases). The V and J ends lost 2 bases and 1 base respectively, with 10 bases between them. CDR1 SGHNT and CDR2 YYREEE come from the germline V gene (reference sequence). The CDR3 has 15 amino acids. The CDR3 sequence is CASSLMGGSGNTIYF. DNA of the CDR3: TGTGCCAGCAGCTTAATGGGGGGTTCTGGAAACACCATATATTTT.

The chain employs TRBV4-3 and TRBJ2-1; the D gene is possibly TRBD2 (6 bases). CDR1 is LGHNA, CDR2 YSLEER, per germline. Trimming took 4 bases from V and 3 from J, leaving 7 bases between them. This CDR3 is built from 13 residues. CDR3 DNA: TGCGCCAGCAGCCCCGGGGGCTACAATGAGCAGTTCTTC. It is translated as CASSPGGYNEQFF.

The V call is TRBV19, the J call TRBJ2-1; unclear D gene. V gave up 3 bases and J gave up 2 bases, with 11 bases separating them. Germline V lookup: CDR1 LNHDA, CDR2 SQIVND (reference sequence). This CDR3 spans 15 amino acids. CDR3 amino acids: CASSISRITYNEQFF. The CDR3 DNA reads TGTGCCAGTAGTATCTCGAGGATTACCTACAATGAGCAGTTCTTC.

The rearrangement uses TRBV2 and TRBJ2-1; 11 bases line up with TRBD2. From germline, CDR1 is SNHLY and CDR2 FYNNEI. CDR3 length equals 14 residues. With 7 bases clipped from V and 5 bases from J, the junction kept 4 bases outside the gene matches. The CDR3 is CASNSGRADNEQFF. DNA for the CDR3: TGTGCCAGCAATAGCGGGAGGGCCGACAATGAGCAGTTCTTC. Full variable domain (missing parts from reference TRBV2 and TRBJ2-1): EPEVTQTPSHQVTQMGQEVILRCVPISNHLYFYWYRQILGQKVEFLVSFYNNEISEKSEIFDDQFSVERPDGSNFTLKIRSTKLEDSAMYFCASNSGRADNEQFFGPGTRLTVL.

This clone appeared a single time. The DNA of the CDR3 is TGTGCCAGCAGCTTGACGGCTCCCGGCTACACCTTC. It yields the protein CASSLTAPGYTF. The chain couples TRBV11-2 to TRBJ1-2; no reliable D call. The V gene lost 3 bases and the J gene lost 8 bases, with 10 bases spanning the gap. This CDR3 comprises 12 residues. CDR1 is SGHAT and CDR2 is FQNNGV in the germline V gene. Together with reference TRBV11-2 and TRBJ1-2, the CDR3 gives the full variable domain: EAGVAQSPRYKIIEKRQSVAFWCNPISGHATLYWYQQILGQGPKLLIQFQNNGVVDDSQLPKDRFSAERLKGVDSTLKIQPAKLEDSAVYLCASSLTAPGYTFGSGTRLTVV.

This clone appeared once. The CDR3 spells CAWTEGQHFYGYTF. The CDR3 bases are TGTGCCTGGACCGAGGGACAGCACTTCTATGGCTACACCTTC. This sequence joins TRBV30 and TRBJ1-2; 7 nucleotides agree with TRBD1. Per germline, CDR1 GTSNPN and CDR2 SVGIG (reference sequence). The CDR3 is made up of 14 amino acids. Trimming cost V 4 bases and J 4 bases; bases outside gene matches: 9.

The genes are TRBV6-5 and TRBJ1-5; TRBD1 is a possible D gene (5 bases). Trimming removed 5 bases from V and 7 bases from J, with 12 bases in between. The CDR3 totals 13 residues. Germline V gene sequence: CDR1 MNHEY, CDR2 SVGAGI. This CDR3 is CASSRDPGQPQHF. DNA of the CDR3: TGTGCCAGCAGTCGGGACCCTGGACAGCCCCAGCATTTT.

The rearrangement uses TRBV4-3 and TRBJ2-1, with TRBD1 as a possible D gene (6 bases). V lost 7 bases and J lost 0, with 10 bases in between. The CDR3 covers 14 residues. Germline V lookup: CDR1 LGHNA, CDR2 YSLEER. The CDR3 sequence is CASNGDISYNEQFF. The CDR3 region has the DNA TGCGCCAGCAATGGGGACATCTCCTACAATGAGCAGTTCTTC.

This chain links TRBV19 with TRBJ1-3, with D unclear. Germline CDR1 LNHDA, CDR2 SQIVND (reference sequence). V was trimmed by 1 base and J by 8 bases, leaving 9 bases between them. The CDR3 consists of 13 residues. The CDR3 nucleotides are TGTGCCAGTAGTATAGTAGGTGGCTACACCATATATTTT. Its protein is CASSIVGGYTIYF.

The chain links TRBV27 to TRBJ1-1; tentatively, D is TRBD1 (6 bases). The V gene's germline CDR1 is MNHEY and CDR2 SMNVEV (reference sequence). The CDR3 length is 14 residues. Trimming took off 3 bases at V and 0 bases at J, with 8 bases between the two ends. The CDR3 region has the DNA TGTGCCAGCAGTTTCGGGGGCATGAACACTGAAGCTTTCTTT. Translation gives CASSFGGMNTEAFF.

V is TRBV6-4 and J is TRBJ1-3, with 8 bases aligning to TRBD1. V shed 7 bases and J 4 bases; nucleotides not matched to a gene: 3. The germline gives CDR1 MRHNA, CDR2 SNTAGT. The CDR3 contains 13 residues. CDR3 amino acids: CASTGQGGNTIYF. The CDR3 nucleotides read TGTGCCAGCACCGGACAGGGAGGAAACACCATATATTTT.

J is TRBJ2-7 and V is TRBV9, with 12 bases matching TRBD2. J was trimmed by 4 bases and V by 0 bases; bases with no gene match: 2. This CDR3 has 15 residues. Germline lookup yields CDR1 SGDLS and CDR2 YYNGEE. CDR3 protein: CASSVASGRAYEQYF. In DNA, the CDR3 is TGTGCCAGCAGCGTAGCTAGCGGGAGGGCGTACGAGCAGTACTTC. The full variable domain, with the rest looked up from reference TRBV9 and TRBJ2-7, is DSGVTQTPKHLITATGQRVTLRCSPRSGDLSVYWYQQSLDQGLQFLIQYYNGEERAKGNILERFSAQQFPDLHSELNLSSLELGDSALYFCASSVASGRAYEQYFGPGTRLTVT.

J is TRBJ2-7 and V is TRBV7-2, with D perhaps TRBD1 (6 bases). The CDR3 sequence is 15 residues long. V lost 4 bases, J lost 0 bases, and 13 bases lay in between. Germline V gene sequence: CDR1 SGHTA, CDR2 FQGNSA. In nucleotides, the CDR3 is TGTGCCAGCAGCTACGGACAGCTGAGCTCCTACGAGCAGTACTTC. Its protein product is CASSYGQLSSYEQYF.

The chain uses TRBV19 and TRBJ2-7; D remains ambiguous. This CDR3 spans 15 amino acids. The germline V and J ends were trimmed by 5 bases and 0 bases, with 14 bases remaining between them. Germline lookup yields CDR1 LNHDA and CDR2 SQIVND (reference sequence). CDR3 amino acids: CASSWGTSSSYEQYF. Here the CDR3 DNA reads TGTGCCAGTAGTTGGGGTACTTCCAGCTCCTACGAGCAGTACTTC. Full variable domain (remainder filled in from reference TRBV19 and TRBJ2-7): DGGITQSPKYLFRKEGQNVTLSCEQNLNHDAMYWYRQDPGQGLRLIYYSQIVNDFQKGDIAEGYSVSREKKESFPLTVTSAQKNPTAFYLCASSWGTSSSYEQYFGPGTRLTVT.

The V call is TRBV19, the J call TRBJ1-5; D is uncertain. CDR3 length: 12 amino acids. CDR1 LNHDA and CDR2 SQIVND come from the germline V gene (reference sequence). The V gene lost 5 bases and the J gene lost 4 bases, with 6 bases spanning the gap. Written as DNA, the CDR3 is TGTGCCAGTAGTTTGGGGAATCAGCCCCAGCATTTT. This codes for CASSLGNQPQHF.